The entry below gives a single T cell receptor beta chain sequence along with its context. The data belong to a study of cytomegalovirus exposure and HLA in healthy donors. CDR1 SNHLY and CDR2 FYNNEI come from the germline V gene. The CDR3 is made up of 14 amino acids. V was cut by 5 bases and J by 6 bases, with 17 bases left in between. This PCR relied on a set of 60 Vbeta primers and 13 Jbeta primers. Measured with immunoSEQ multiplex PCR; TCRdb has only the in-frame clones, and not every one. The sample includes more than 60,000 clones. The TCR sequence derives from a boy younger than 18 in good health and CMV-seronegative. The chain carries TRBV2 and TRBJ2-7; unclear D gene. Sequenced sample: PBMCs. CDR3 loop: CASSQTVLTGEQYF. The CDR3 region has the DNA TGTGCCAGCAGTCAAACGGTCCTGACGGGCGAGCAGTACTTC.